This is a list of T cell receptor beta chains from one sample in a study of cytomegalovirus exposure and HLA in healthy donors. Profiling relied on immunoSEQ multiplex PCR, and the TCRdb table lists in-frame clones only, not all of them. This sample has over 200,000 clones; 82% occur once, and the top ten carry roughly 5%. Sample: PBMCs. Receptor source: a woman between 40 and 50 years old in good health and CMV-seropositive. The CDR3 runs from the conserved cysteine through the conserved F or W.

CDR3 protein: CASSLMGGGAGNEQFF
CDR3 length: 16
V gene: TRBV7-2
J gene: TRBJ2-1

CDR3 protein: CASSYPRRDKETQYF
CDR3 length: 15
V gene: TRBV6-6
J gene: TRBJ2-5

CDR3 protein: CAISGGLPGETQYF
CDR3 length: 14
V gene: TRBV10-3
J gene: TRBJ2-5

CDR3 protein: CASSYVEGNTEAFF
CDR3 length: 14
V gene: TRBV6-1
J gene: TRBJ1-1

CDR3 protein: CAWSILAGGIKNIQYF
CDR3 length: 16
V gene: TRBV30
J gene: TRBJ2-4

CDR3 protein: CASNGIVRGTEAFF
CDR3 length: 14
V gene: TRBV6-5
J gene: TRBJ1-1

CDR3 protein: CASSYGFEGNQPQHF
CDR3 length: 15
V gene: TRBV6-5
J gene: TRBJ1-5

CDR3 protein: CASSQGTGGGETQYF
CDR3 length: 15
V gene: TRBV4-3
J gene: TRBJ2-5

CDR3 protein: CASSLVGSSYNSPLHF
CDR3 length: 16
V gene: TRBV5-4
J gene: TRBJ1-6

CDR3 protein: CASSLAGTEEQYF
CDR3 length: 13
V gene: TRBV5-1
J gene: TRBJ2-5

CDR3 protein: CASSPRSVGLAGVTGELFF
CDR3 length: 19
V gene: TRBV19
J gene: TRBJ2-2

CDR3 protein: CASSLIAGGLKGETQYF
CDR3 length: 17
V gene: TRBV5-6
J gene: TRBJ2-5

CDR3 protein: CAWLSSYNSPLHF
CDR3 length: 13
V gene: TRBV30
J gene: TRBJ1-6

CDR3 protein: CASSSLLGQGSSSYNEQFF
CDR3 length: 19
V gene: TRBV13
J gene: TRBJ2-1

CDR3 protein: CASSSRIAGAVETQYF
CDR3 length: 16
V gene: TRBV6-5
J gene: TRBJ2-5

CDR3 protein: CASSVAYGDSKLFF
CDR3 length: 14
V gene: TRBV9
J gene: TRBJ1-4

CDR3 protein: CATPSGYTEAFF
CDR3 length: 12
V gene: TRBV2
J gene: TRBJ1-1

CDR3 protein: CASSLSRSTGGTQYF
CDR3 length: 15
V gene: TRBV7-2
J gene: TRBJ2-5

CDR3 protein: CSVGGADTQYF
CDR3 length: 11
V gene: TRBV29-1
J gene: TRBJ2-3

CDR3 protein: CASSPQTSGSYNEQFF
CDR3 length: 16
V gene: TRBV18
J gene: TRBJ2-1

CDR3 protein: CASSEGLIGGKYEQYF
CDR3 length: 16
V gene: TRBV2
J gene: TRBJ2-7

CDR3 protein: CASSRVGGLYEQYF
CDR3 length: 14
V gene: TRBV5-4
J gene: .

CDR3 protein: CASSPGTGYATNEKLFF
CDR3 length: 17
V gene: TRBV7-2
J gene: TRBJ1-4

CDR3 protein: CASIESVASGTEQETQYF
CDR3 length: 18
V gene: TRBV7-9
J gene: TRBJ2-5

CDR3 protein: CASSGGQGYGYTF
CDR3 length: 13
V gene: TRBV6-5
J gene: TRBJ1-2

CDR3 protein: CASSEAGAGRYEQFF
CDR3 length: 15
V gene: TRBV6-1
J gene: TRBJ2-1

CDR3 protein: CAGSQVFRTDTQYF
CDR3 length: 14
V gene: TRBV4-1
J gene: TRBJ2-3

CDR3 protein: CASSSLDRASNQPQHF
CDR3 length: 16
V gene: TRBV18
J gene: TRBJ1-5

CDR3 protein: CASSPGIAWEQYF
CDR3 length: 13
V gene: TRBV5-1
J gene: TRBJ2-7

CDR3 protein: CASSQNPSGAHYEQYF
CDR3 length: 16
V gene: TRBV4-1
J gene: TRBJ2-7

CDR3 protein: CASSLYGGRGSEQFF
CDR3 length: 15
V gene: TRBV7-3
J gene: TRBJ2-1

CDR3 protein: CASSPTTGTDTQYF
CDR3 length: 14
V gene: TRBV11-3
J gene: TRBJ2-3

CDR3 protein: CASSLSWAGQENFEAFF
CDR3 length: 17
V gene: TRBV5-6
J gene: TRBJ1-1

CDR3 protein: CASSDGQVQAETQYF
CDR3 length: 15
V gene: TRBV2
J gene: TRBJ2-5

CDR3 protein: CASSLSYNEQYF
CDR3 length: 12
V gene: TRBV5-6
J gene: TRBJ2-7

CDR3 protein: CASRQGVNTEAFF
CDR3 length: 13
V gene: TRBV6-5
J gene: TRBJ1-1

CDR3 protein: CASSFSTNLGEAFF
CDR3 length: 14
V gene: TRBV7-9
J gene: TRBJ1-1

CDR3 protein: CASSPGLGFEQYF
CDR3 length: 13
V gene: TRBV5-1
J gene: TRBJ2-7

CDR3 protein: CAWSQGQFLNEQFF
CDR3 length: 14
V gene: TRBV30
J gene: TRBJ2-1

CDR3 protein: CASSPPGNTEAFF
CDR3 length: 13
V gene: TRBV7-9
J gene: TRBJ1-1

CDR3 protein: CASSEGGQETQYF
CDR3 length: 13
V gene: TRBV10-1
J gene: TRBJ2-5

CDR3 protein: CASSLNRGSGGGARDTQYF
CDR3 length: 19
V gene: TRBV5-1
J gene: TRBJ2-3

CDR3 protein: CASSLDRVYGYTF
CDR3 length: 13
V gene: TRBV5-6
J gene: TRBJ1-2

CDR3 protein: CASSAQRTGGLGGYTF
CDR3 length: 16
V gene: TRBV9
J gene: TRBJ1-2

CDR3 protein: CASSPTENQPQHF
CDR3 length: 13
V gene: TRBV18
J gene: TRBJ1-5

CDR3 protein: CASSLFSGTEAFF
CDR3 length: 13
V gene: TRBV11-3
J gene: TRBJ1-1

CDR3 protein: CASSPGIAGKNTEAFF
CDR3 length: 16
V gene: TRBV5-1
J gene: TRBJ1-1

CDR3 protein: CASSSVYNSPLHF
CDR3 length: 13
V gene: TRBV7-2
J gene: TRBJ1-6

CDR3 protein: CASSLDGSGLFYGYTF
CDR3 length: 16
V gene: TRBV11-2
J gene: TRBJ1-2

CDR3 protein: CASSLARGLYTGELFF
CDR3 length: 16
V gene: TRBV7-9
J gene: TRBJ2-2

CDR3 protein: CASSPGHLGYGYTF
CDR3 length: 14
V gene: TRBV5-5
J gene: TRBJ1-2

CDR3 protein: CASSHAEGGTDTQYF
CDR3 length: 15
V gene: TRBV4-1
J gene: TRBJ2-3

CDR3 protein: CASSLGRGHIQETQYF
CDR3 length: 16
V gene: TRBV27
J gene: TRBJ2-5

CDR3 protein: CASSGGGGETQYF
CDR3 length: 13
V gene: TRBV9
J gene: TRBJ2-5

CDR3 protein: CASSQQTGGDEQYF
CDR3 length: 14
V gene: TRBV7-2
J gene: TRBJ2-7

CDR3 protein: CATSRDWAGTQYF
CDR3 length: 13
V gene: TRBV15
J gene: TRBJ2-3

CDR3 protein: CASREGFSNQPQHF
CDR3 length: 14
V gene: TRBV19
J gene: TRBJ1-5

CDR3 protein: CASSARAGSLGYEQYF
CDR3 length: 16
V gene: TRBV19
J gene: TRBJ2-7

CDR3 protein: CASSSRTGPNQPQHF
CDR3 length: 15
V gene: TRBV7-2
J gene: TRBJ1-5

CDR3 protein: CASIEPSGGIQYF
CDR3 length: 13
V gene: TRBV11-2
J gene: TRBJ2-7